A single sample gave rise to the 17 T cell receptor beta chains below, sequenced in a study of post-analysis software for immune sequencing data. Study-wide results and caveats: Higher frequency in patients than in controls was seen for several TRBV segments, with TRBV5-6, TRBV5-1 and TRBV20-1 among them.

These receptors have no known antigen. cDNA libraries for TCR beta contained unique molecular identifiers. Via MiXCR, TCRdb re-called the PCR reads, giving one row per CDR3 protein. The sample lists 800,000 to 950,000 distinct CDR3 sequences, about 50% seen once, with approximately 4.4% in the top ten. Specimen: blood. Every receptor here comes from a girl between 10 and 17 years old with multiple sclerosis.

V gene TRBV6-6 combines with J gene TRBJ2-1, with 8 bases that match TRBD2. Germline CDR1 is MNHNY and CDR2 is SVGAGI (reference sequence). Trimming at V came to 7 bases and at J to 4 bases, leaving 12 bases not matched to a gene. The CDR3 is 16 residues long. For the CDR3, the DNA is TGTGCCAGCAAGAAGCCCCAGCGGGAGTCTTACAATGAGCAGTTCTTC. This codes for CASKKPQRESYNEQFF.

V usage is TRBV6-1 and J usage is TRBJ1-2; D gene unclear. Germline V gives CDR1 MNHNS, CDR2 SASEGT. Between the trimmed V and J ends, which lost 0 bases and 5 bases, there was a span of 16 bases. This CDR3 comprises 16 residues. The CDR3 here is CASSEAWKGATYGYTF. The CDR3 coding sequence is TGTGCCAGCAGTGAAGCCTGGAAGGGAGCCACGTATGGCTACACCTTC.

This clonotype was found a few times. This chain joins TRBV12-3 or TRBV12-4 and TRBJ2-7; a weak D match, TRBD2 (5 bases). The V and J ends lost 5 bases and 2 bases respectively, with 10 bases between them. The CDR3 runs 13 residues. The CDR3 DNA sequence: TGTGCCAGCAGTCAGCGGTCAGCCTACGAGCAGTACTTC. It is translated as CASSQRSAYEQYF.

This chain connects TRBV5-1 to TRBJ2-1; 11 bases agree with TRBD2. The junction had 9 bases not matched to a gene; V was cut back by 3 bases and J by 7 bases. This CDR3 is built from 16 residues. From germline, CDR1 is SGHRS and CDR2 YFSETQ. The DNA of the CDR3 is TGCGCCAGCAGCTCGTTCGGGACTAGCGGCAATAATGAGCAGTTCTTC. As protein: CASSSFGTSGNNEQFF. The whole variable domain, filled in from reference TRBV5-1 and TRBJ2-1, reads KAGVTQTPRYLIKTRGQQVTLSCSPISGHRSVSWYQQTPGQGLQFLFEYFSETQRNKGNFPGRFSGRQFSNSRSEMNVSTLELGDSALYLCASSSFGTSGNNEQFFGPGTRLTVL.

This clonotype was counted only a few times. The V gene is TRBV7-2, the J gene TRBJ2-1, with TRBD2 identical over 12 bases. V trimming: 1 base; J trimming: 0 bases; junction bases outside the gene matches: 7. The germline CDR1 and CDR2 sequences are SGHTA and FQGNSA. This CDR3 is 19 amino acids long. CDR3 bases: TGTGCCAGCAGCTTAGGTGGGCTAGCGGGAGGGTCCTCCTACAATGAGCAGTTCTTC. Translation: CASSLGGLAGGSSYNEQFF.

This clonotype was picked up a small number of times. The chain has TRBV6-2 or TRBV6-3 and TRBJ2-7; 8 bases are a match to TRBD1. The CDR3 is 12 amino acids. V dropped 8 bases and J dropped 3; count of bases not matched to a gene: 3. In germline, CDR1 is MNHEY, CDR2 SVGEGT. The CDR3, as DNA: TGTGCCAGCGGACAGGGACACTACGAGCAGTACTTC. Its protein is CASGQGHYEQYF.

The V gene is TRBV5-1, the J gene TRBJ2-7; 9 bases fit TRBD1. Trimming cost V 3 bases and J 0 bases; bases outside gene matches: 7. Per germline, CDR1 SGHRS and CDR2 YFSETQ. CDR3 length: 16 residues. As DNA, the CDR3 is TGCGCCAGCAGCTCCGACAGGGGGGCCCTCTCCTACGAGCAGTACTTC. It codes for CASSSDRGALSYEQYF. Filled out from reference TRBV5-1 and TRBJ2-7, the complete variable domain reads KAGVTQTPRYLIKTRGQQVTLSCSPISGHRSVSWYQQTPGQGLQFLFEYFSETQRNKGNFPGRFSGRQFSNSRSEMNVSTLELGDSALYLCASSSDRGALSYEQYFGPGTRLTVT.

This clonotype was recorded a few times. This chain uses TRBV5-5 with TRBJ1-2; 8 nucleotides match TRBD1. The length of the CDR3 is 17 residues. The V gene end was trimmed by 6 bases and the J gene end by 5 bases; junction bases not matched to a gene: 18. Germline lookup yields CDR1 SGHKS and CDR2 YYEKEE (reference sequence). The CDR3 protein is CASTAGQGGPARYGYTF. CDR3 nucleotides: TGTGCCAGCACGGCTGGACAGGGTGGACCCGCGCGTTATGGCTACACCTTC.

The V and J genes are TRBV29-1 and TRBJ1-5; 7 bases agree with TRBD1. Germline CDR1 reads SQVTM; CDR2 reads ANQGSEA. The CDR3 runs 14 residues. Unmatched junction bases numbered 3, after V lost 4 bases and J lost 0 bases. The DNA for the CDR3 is TGCAGCGTTGCAGACAGGGCTAGCAATCAGCCCCAGCATTTT. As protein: CSVADRASNQPQHF.

In nucleotides, the CDR3 is TGTGCCAGCAGTTCGATACATACTGAAGCTTTCTTT. Translated, it gives CASSSIHTEAFF. The chain uses TRBV6-6 and TRBJ1-1, with D unresolved. The length of the CDR3 is 12 residues. V was cut by 4 bases and J by 5 bases, with 8 bases left in between. From germline, CDR1 is MNHNY and CDR2 SVGAGI (reference sequence).

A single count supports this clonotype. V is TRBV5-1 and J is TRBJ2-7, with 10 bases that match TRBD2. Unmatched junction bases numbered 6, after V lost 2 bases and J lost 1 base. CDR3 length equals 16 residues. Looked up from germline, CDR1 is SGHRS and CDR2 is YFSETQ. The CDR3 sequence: CASSFELAGTSYEQYF. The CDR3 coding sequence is TGCGCCAGCAGCTTCGAACTAGCGGGGACTTCCTACGAGCAGTACTTC.

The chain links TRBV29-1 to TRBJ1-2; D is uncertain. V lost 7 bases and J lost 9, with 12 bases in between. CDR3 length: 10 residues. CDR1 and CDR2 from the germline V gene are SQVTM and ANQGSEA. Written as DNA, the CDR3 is TGCAGCGCCTTTAAACTGAGCTACACCTTC. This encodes CSAFKLSYTF.

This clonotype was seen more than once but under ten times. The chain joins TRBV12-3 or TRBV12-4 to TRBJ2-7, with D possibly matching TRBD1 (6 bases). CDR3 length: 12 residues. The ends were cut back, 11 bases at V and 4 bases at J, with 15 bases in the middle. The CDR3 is CACTLQGYEQYF. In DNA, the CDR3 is TGTGCCTGCACCTTACAGGGATACGAGCAGTACTTC.

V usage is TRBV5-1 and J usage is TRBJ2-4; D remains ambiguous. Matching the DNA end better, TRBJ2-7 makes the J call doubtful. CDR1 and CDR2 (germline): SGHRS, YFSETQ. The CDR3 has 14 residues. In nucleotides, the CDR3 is TGCGCCAGCAGCACCGGACGCGGAACCTACGAGCAGTACTTC. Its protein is CASSTGRGTYEQYF.

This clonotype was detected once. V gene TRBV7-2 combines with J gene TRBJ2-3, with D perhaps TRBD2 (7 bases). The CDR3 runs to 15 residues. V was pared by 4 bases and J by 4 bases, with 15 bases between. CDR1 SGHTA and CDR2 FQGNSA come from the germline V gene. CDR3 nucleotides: TGTGCCAGCAGCTCCCATACAGGGAGGGCAGATACGCAGTATTTT. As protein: CASSSHTGRADTQYF.

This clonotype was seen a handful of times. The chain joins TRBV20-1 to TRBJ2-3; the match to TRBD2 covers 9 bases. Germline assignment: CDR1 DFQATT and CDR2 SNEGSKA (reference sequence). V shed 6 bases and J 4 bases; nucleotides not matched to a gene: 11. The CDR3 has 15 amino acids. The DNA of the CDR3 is TGCAGTGCGACCCCCTCTGCGGGAGGGTCAGATACGCAGTATTTT. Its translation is CSATPSAGGSDTQYF.

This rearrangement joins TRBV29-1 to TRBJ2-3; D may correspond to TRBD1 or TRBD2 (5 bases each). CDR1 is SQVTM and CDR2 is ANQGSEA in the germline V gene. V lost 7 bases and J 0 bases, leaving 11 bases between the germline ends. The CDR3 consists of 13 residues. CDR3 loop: CSAGRDSTDTQYF. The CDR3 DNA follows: TGCAGCGCCGGCCGGGACAGCACAGATACGCAGTATTTT.